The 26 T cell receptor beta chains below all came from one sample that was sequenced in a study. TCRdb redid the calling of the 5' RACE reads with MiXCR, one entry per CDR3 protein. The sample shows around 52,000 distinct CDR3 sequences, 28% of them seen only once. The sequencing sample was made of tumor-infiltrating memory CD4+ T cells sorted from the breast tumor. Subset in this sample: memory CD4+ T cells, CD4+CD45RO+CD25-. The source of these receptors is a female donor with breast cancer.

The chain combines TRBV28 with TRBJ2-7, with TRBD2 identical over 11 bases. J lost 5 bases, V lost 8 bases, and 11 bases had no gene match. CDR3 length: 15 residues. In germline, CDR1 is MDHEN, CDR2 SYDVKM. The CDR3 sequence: CASLTSGMGNNEQYF. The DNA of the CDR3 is TGTGCCAGCCTGACTAGCGGGATGGGAAACAACGAGCAGTACTTC.

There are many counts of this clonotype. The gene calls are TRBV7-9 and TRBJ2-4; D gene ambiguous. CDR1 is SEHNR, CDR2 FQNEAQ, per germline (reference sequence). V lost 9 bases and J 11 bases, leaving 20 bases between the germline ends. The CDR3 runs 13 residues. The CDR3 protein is CASSDVGPGVQYF. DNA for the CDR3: TGTGCCAGTTCCGATGTTGGCCCTGGCGTTCAGTACTTC.

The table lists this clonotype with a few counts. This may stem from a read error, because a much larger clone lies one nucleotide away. The CDR3 region is CASSLTGTSDEQFF. CDR3 nucleotides: TGTGCCAGCAGCTTAACAGGCACTTCCGATGAGCAGTTCTTC. J is TRBJ2-1 and V is TRBV7-2; TRBD1 might be the D (5 bases). The length of the CDR3 is 14 residues. CDR1 is SGHTA, CDR2 FQGNSA, per germline. V lost 2 bases and J lost 8, with 13 bases in between.

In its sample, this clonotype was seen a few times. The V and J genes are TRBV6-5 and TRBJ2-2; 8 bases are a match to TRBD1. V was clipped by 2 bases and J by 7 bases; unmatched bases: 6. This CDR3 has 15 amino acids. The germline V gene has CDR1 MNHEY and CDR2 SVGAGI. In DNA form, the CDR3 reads TGTGCCAGCAGTTACCTGGGACAGGCGGGCGGGGAGCTGTTTTTT. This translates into CASSYLGQAGGELFF.

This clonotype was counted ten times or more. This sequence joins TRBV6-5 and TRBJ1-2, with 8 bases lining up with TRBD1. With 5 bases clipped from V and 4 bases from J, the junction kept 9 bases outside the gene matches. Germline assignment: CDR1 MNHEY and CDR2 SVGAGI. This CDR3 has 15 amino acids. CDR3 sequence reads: CASSRSGQASYGYTF. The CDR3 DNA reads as TGTGCCAGCAGTCGCTCGGGACAGGCTTCCTATGGCTACACCTTC.

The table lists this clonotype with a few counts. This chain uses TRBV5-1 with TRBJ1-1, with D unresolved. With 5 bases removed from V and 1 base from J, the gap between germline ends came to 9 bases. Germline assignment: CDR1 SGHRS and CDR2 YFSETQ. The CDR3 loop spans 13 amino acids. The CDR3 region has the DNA TGCGCCAGCAGGCCTAGCAGGAACACTGAAGCTTTCTTT. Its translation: CASRPSRNTEAFF.

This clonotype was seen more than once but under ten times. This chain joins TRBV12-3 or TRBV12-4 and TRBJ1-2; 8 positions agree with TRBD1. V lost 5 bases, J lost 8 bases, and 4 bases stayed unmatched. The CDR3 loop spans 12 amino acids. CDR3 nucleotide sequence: TGTGCCAGCAGTAACAGGGGGAACGGCTACACCTTC. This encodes CASSNRGNGYTF.

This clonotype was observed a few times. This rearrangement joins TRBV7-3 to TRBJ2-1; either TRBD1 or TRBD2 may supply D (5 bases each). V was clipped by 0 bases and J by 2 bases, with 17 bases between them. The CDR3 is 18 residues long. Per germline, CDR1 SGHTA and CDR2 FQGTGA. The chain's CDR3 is CASSLTRGGQHTYNEQFF. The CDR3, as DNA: TGTGCCAGCAGCTTAACCCGGGGCGGCCAACATACCTACAATGAGCAGTTCTTC.

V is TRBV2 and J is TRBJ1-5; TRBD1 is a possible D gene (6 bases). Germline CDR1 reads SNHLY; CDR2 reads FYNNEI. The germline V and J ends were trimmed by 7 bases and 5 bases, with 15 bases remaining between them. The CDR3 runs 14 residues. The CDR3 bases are TGTGCCAGCACGGGACAAGGGAACGATCAGCCCCAGCATTTT. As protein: CASTGQGNDQPQHF.

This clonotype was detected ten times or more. The CDR3 reads CASTFRIFTEAFF. The CDR3 DNA reads TGTGCCAGCACCTTCCGGATCTTCACTGAAGCTTTCTTT. The rearrangement links TRBV6-6 to TRBJ1-1; D gene unclear. Germline V lookup: CDR1 MNHNY, CDR2 SVGAGI (reference sequence). Deletions cut 7 bases from V and 4 bases from J, with 13 bases between. This CDR3 region has 13 residues.

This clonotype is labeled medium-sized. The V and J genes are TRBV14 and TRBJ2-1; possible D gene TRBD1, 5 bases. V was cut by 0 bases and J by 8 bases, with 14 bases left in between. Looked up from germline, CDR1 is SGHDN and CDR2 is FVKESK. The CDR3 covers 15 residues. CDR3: CASSQDVDRVDEQFF. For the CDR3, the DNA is TGTGCCAGCAGCCAAGATGTCGACAGAGTAGATGAGCAGTTCTTC.

This CDR3 reads CATSGSSGGGSPLHF. CDR3 nucleotides: TGTGCCACCAGCGGTTCCTCAGGGGGCGGTTCACCCCTCCACTTT. This chain connects TRBV15 to TRBJ1-6; 8 bases map to TRBD1. Trimming removed 5 bases from V and 9 bases from J; junction bases left unmatched: 9. The CDR3 runs to 15 residues. Looked up from germline, CDR1 is LNHNV and CDR2 is YYDKDF (reference sequence).

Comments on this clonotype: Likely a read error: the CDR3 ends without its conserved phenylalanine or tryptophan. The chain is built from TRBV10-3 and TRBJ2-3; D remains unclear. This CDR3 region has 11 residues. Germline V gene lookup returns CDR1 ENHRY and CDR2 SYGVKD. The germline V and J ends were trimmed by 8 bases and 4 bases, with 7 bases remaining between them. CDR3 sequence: CAIGAADTQYS. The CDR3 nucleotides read TGTGCCATCGGAGCCGCAGATACGCAGTATTCT.

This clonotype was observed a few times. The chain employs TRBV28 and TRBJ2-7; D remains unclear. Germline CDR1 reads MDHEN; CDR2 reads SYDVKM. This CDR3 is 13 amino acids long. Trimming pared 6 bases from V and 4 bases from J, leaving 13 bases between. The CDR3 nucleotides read TGTGCCAGCAGGCCTACAAACAGATACGAGCAGTACTTC. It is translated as CASRPTNRYEQYF.

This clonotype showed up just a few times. CDR3 sequence: CSVSQTYEQYF. In DNA, the CDR3 is TGCAGCGTTTCCCAGACCTACGAGCAGTACTTC. The chain has TRBV29-1 and TRBJ2-7; D not certain. Trimming shortened V by 5 bases and J by 2 bases, and 7 bases separated the two germline ends. The CDR3 has 11 amino acids. The germline V gene has CDR1 SQVTM and CDR2 ANQGSEA.

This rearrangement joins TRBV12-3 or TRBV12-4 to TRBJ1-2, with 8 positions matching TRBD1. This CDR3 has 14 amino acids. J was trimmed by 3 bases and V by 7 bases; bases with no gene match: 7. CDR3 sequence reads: CASTLDREYYGYTF. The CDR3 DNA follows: TGTGCCAGCACCCTGGACAGGGAGTACTATGGCTACACCTTC.

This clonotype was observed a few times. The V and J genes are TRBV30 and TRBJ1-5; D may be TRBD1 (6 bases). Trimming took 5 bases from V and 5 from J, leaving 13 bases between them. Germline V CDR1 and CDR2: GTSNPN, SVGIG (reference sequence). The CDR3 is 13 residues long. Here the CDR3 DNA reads TGTGCCTGGGACACAGGGAAGTATCAGCCCCAGCATTTT. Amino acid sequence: CAWDTGKYQPQHF.

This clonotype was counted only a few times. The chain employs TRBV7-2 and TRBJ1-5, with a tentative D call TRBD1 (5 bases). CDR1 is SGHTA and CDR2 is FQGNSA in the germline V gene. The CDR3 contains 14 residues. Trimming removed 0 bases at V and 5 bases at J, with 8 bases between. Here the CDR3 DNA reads TGTGCCAGCAGCTTAGCGCTGGGGGATCAGCCCCAGCATTTT. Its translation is CASSLALGDQPQHF.

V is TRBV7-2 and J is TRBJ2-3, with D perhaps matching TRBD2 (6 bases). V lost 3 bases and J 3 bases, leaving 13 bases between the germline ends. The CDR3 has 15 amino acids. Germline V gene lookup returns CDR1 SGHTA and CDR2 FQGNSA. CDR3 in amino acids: CASSFVLARTDTQYF. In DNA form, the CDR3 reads TGTGCCAGCAGCTTTGTCCTAGCGAGGACAGATACGCAGTATTTT.

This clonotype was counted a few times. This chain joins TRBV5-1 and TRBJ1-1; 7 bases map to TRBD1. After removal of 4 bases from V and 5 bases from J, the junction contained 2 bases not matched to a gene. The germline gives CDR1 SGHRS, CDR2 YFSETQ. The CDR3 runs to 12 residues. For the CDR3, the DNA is TGCGCCAGCAGCGGGGGACAGACTGAAGCTTTCTTT. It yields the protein CASSGGQTEAFF.

CDR3 nucleotides: TGCAGTGCTAGAGATCCTAGGGTCCCCTACGAGCAGTACTTC. It specifies CSARDPRVPYEQYF. The chain employs TRBV20-1 and TRBJ2-7, with D hard to call. Per the germline V gene, CDR1 is DFQATT and CDR2 is SNEGSKA (reference sequence). With 0 bases removed from V and 2 bases from J, the gap between germline ends came to 11 bases. CDR3 length equals 14 residues.

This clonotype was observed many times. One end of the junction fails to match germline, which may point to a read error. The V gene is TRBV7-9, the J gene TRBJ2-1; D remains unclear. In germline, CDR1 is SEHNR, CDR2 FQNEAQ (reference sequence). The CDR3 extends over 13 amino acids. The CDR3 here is CASSLGGHNEQFF. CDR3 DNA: TGCGCCAGCAGCCTGGGTGGTCACAATGAGCAGTTCTTC.

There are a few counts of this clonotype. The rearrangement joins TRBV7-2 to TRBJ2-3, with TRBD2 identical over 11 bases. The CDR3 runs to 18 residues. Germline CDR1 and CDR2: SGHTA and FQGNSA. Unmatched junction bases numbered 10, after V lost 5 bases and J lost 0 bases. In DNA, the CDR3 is TGTGCCAGCAGCGTAACCCCACTAGCGGGAGTAAGCACAGATACGCAGTATTTT. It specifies CASSVTPLAGVSTDTQYF.

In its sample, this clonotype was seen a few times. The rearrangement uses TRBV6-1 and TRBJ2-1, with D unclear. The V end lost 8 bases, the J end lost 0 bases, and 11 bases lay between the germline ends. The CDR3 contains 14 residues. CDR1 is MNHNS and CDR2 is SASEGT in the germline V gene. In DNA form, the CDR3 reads TGTGCCAGCGAATCTTCAAGCTCCTACAATGAGCAGTTCTTC. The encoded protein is CASESSSSYNEQFF.

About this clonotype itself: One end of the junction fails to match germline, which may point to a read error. CDR3 DNA: TGTGCCAGCAGCCCCTCCACAGATACGCATTATTTT. Its translation: CASSPSTDTHYF. V usage is TRBV13 and J usage is TRBJ2-3; D is unresolved. Germline CDR1 is PRHDT and CDR2 is FYEKMQ (reference sequence). The length of the CDR3 is 12 residues.

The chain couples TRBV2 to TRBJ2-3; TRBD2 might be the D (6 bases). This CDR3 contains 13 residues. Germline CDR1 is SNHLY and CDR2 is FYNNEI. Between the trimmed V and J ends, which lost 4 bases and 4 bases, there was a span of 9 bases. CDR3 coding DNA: TGTGCCAGCAGTGTCGGAGGGGCAGATACGCAGTATTTT. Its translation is CASSVGGADTQYF.